Below are 4 T cell receptor beta chains sequenced from a single sample in a study of blood T cell repertoires in COVID-19. The protocol was immunoSEQ multiplex PCR, while the TCRdb copy is restricted to in-frame clones and leaves out a portion. The sample lists 400,000 or so clones; 70% to 90% were seen once. Specimen: PBMCs or T cells enriched from blood (not recorded which). The source is a man aged 40-50 years in a cohort exposed to, infected with or recovered from COVID-19 (not recorded which).

V and J are TRBV2 and TRBJ1-1, with 11 bases that match TRBD1. The germline V gene encodes CDR1 SNHLY and CDR2 FYNNEI. V lost 10 bases, J lost 4 bases, and 11 bases stayed unmatched. CDR3 length: 15 amino acids. The CDR3 DNA is TGTGCCACCTACCGGGACAGGGGGGTGGTCACTGAAGCTTTCTTT. It encodes CATYRDRGVVTEAFF.

The chain combines TRBV29-1 with TRBJ2-7; TRBD2 aligns across 12 bases. CDR3 length: 17 residues. The trim removed 2 bases at V and 4 bases at J, leaving 12 bases unmatched. The V gene's germline CDR1 is SQVTM and CDR2 ANQGSEA. The CDR3 nucleotides read TGCAGCGTTGAATTCCCTAGCGGGAGGGCCGAGTGTTACGAGCAGTACTTC. This gives the protein CSVEFPSGRAECYEQYF.

V and J are TRBV6-1 and TRBJ2-3, with D perhaps TRBD2 (6 bases). Trimming removed 2 bases at V and 3 bases at J, with 15 bases between. CDR3 size: 16 residues. Germline V lookup: CDR1 MNHNS, CDR2 SASEGT. The CDR3 loop is CASSERLVSGTDTQYF. In DNA, the CDR3 is TGTGCCAGCAGTGAAAGACTAGTGTCAGGTACAGATACGCAGTATTTT.

This clone was seen a single time. The chain joins TRBV5-6 to TRBJ2-5, with 8 bases matching TRBD2. Unmatched junction bases numbered 2, after V lost 2 bases and J lost 2 bases. CDR1 and CDR2 (germline): SGHDT, YYEEEE. This CDR3 has 14 residues. In DNA form, the CDR3 reads TGTGCCAGCAGCTTTGGGACTAGTCAAGAGACCCAGTACTTC. This encodes CASSFGTSQETQYF.